The T cell receptor beta chain described here comes from a study of blood T cell repertoires in COVID-19. Study details: Italy, Spain and the United States were the sources of the convalescent and acute COVID-19 samples.

In the authors' workflow: Nucleated cell number was recorded as an estimate derived from reference gene primer amplification. The repertoire was sequenced with immunoSEQ multiplex PCR; TCRdb's copy has only in-frame clones and lacks some. The DNA gave D and trimming, while V, J and clone size come from that table. Among almost 250,000 clones, about 82% were seen once, and the ten largest hold approximately 6.2%. Trimming took 5 bases from V and 5 from J, leaving 7 bases between them. This CDR3 has 12 amino acids. The germline V gene has CDR1 MNHEY and CDR2 SMNVEV (reference sequence). The rearrangement joins TRBV27 to TRBJ2-1, with D unclear. The receptor comes from a woman at least 80 years old with COVID-19, enrolled during active disease. Sequenced input: peripheral blood. The CDR3 bases are TGTGCCAGCAGTCCATCAGACAATGAGCAGTTCTTC. The encoded protein is CASSPSDNEQFF.